Following are 9 T cell receptor beta chains from one sample sequenced in a study of cytomegalovirus exposure and HLA in healthy donors. PCR was performed using 60 Vbeta and 13 Jbeta primers. Only in-frame clones appear in the TCRdb table, and some are missing; sequencing was by immunoSEQ multiplex PCR. The sample has approximately 92,000 clones; the top ten hold around 3.4%. The sample taken for sequencing was PBMCs. Receptors originate from a woman aged 30 to 39 in good health and CMV-seronegative.

The CDR3 DNA follows: TGTGCCACCAGCATACACCGCAATCAGCCCCAGCATTTT. Protein sequence: CATSIHRNQPQHF. The chain is built from TRBV15 and TRBJ1-5, with D unclear. The germline gives CDR1 LNHNV, CDR2 YYDKDF (reference sequence). V shed 4 bases and J shed 2 bases, with 6 bases lying between them. The CDR3 is 13 amino acids.

The chain joins TRBV5-4 to TRBJ1-6; D not resolved. From germline, CDR1 is SGHNT and CDR2 YYREEE (reference sequence). The V and J ends lost 0 bases and 12 bases respectively, with 13 bases between them. The CDR3 is 14 amino acids. The CDR3: CASSLERVGGPLHF. The CDR3, as DNA: TGTGCCAGCAGCTTGGAACGGGTTGGAGGACCCCTCCACTTT.

The chain combines TRBV12-5 with TRBJ2-7; possible D gene TRBD1, 5 bases. Germline loops: CDR1 LGHNT, CDR2 FRNRAP. The V and J ends lost 6 bases and 7 bases respectively, with 13 bases between them. The CDR3 loop spans 12 amino acids. The CDR3 region has the DNA TGTGCTAGTGGGGTGGCAGGGCGAGAGCAGTACTTC. Residues: CASGVAGREQYF.

The V gene is TRBV2, the J gene TRBJ2-5; 7 bases are shared with TRBD1. The CDR3 is 14 amino acids. V was clipped by 5 bases and J by 0 bases; unmatched bases: 3. Germline CDR1 reads SNHLY; CDR2 reads FYNNEI. The CDR3 nucleotides read TGTGCCAGCAGTCGACAGGGAAACCAAGAGACCCAGTACTTC. It encodes CASSRQGNQETQYF.

The chain combines TRBV4-2 with TRBJ2-3; maybe TRBD2 (5 bases). The CDR3 is made up of 16 amino acids. Trimming pared 4 bases from V and 0 bases from J, leaving 14 bases between. The germline V gene encodes CDR1 LGHNA and CDR2 YNFKEQ. CDR3: CASSPLTAESTDTQYF. CDR3 DNA: TGTGCCAGCAGCCCCCTAACAGCGGAAAGCACAGATACGCAGTATTTT.

The rearrangement joins TRBV10-3 to TRBJ2-3; D remains ambiguous. V dropped 3 bases and J dropped 6 bases, with 4 bases sitting between them. The CDR3 is made up of 11 amino acids. Germline lookup yields CDR1 ENHRY and CDR2 SYGVKD. CDR3 bases: TGTGCCATCAGTGACAGGGATACGCAGTATTTT. Translation gives CAISDRDTQYF.

The chain joins TRBV6-4 to TRBJ2-3; maybe TRBD2 (6 bases). V dropped 5 bases and J dropped 0 bases, with 9 bases sitting between them. The germline V gene encodes CDR1 MRHNA and CDR2 SNTAGT. The CDR3 is 14 residues long. CDR3 coding DNA: TGTGCCAGCAGTTCCGGGACTAGCACAGATACGCAGTATTTT. This translates into CASSSGTSTDTQYF.

The chain couples TRBV19 to TRBJ2-2; possible D gene TRBD1, 6 bases. Trimming shortened V by 8 bases and J by 7 bases, and 14 bases separated the two germline ends. The CDR3 sequence is 13 residues long. CDR1 is LNHDA and CDR2 is SQIVND in the germline V gene (reference sequence). DNA for the CDR3: TGTGCCAGTTCGCAGGGGTGGGACGGGGAGCTGTTTTTT. It is translated as CASSQGWDGELFF.

The V gene is TRBV30, the J gene TRBJ2-1, with 7 bases that match TRBD1. Looked up from germline, CDR1 is GTSNPN and CDR2 is SVGIG (reference sequence). The CDR3 spans 14 residues. J was trimmed by 2 bases and V by 3 bases; bases with no gene match: 4. CDR3 sequence reads: CAWRIGQAYNEQFF. DNA for the CDR3: TGTGCCTGGAGAATTGGACAGGCCTACAATGAGCAGTTCTTC. Together with reference TRBV30 and TRBJ2-1, the CDR3 gives the full variable domain: SQTIHQWPATLVQPVGSPLSLECTVEGTSNPNLYWYRQAAGRGLQLLFYSVGIGQISSEVPQNLSASRPQDRQFILSSKKLLLSDSGFYLCAWRIGQAYNEQFFGPGTRLTVL.